This TCR beta chain originates from a study of T cell responses to AZD1222 COVID-19 vaccine. The protocol was immunoSEQ multiplex PCR, while the TCRdb copy is restricted to in-frame clones and leaves out a portion. The repertoire holds nearly 110,000 clones, about 92% seen once, with approximately 8% in the top ten. The CDR3 contains 15 residues. The V and J ends lost 3 bases and 0 bases respectively, with 9 bases between them. Germline lookup yields CDR1 LNHDA and CDR2 SQIVND (reference sequence). The V call is TRBV19, the J call TRBJ1-3; D remains ambiguous. This TCR was sampled from an adult who received the AZD1222 COVID-19 vaccine. The source material was peripheral blood, sampled 28 days after the second AZD1222 dose. The CDR3 DNA reads TGTGCCAGTAGTATTTCAGCAGGCTCTGGAAACACCATATATTTT. It yields the protein CASSISAGSGNTIYF. The variable domain in full, with the rest retrieved from reference TRBV19 and TRBJ1-3, is DGGITQSPKYLFRKEGQNVTLSCEQNLNHDAMYWYRQDPGQGLRLIYYSQIVNDFQKGDIAEGYSVSREKKESFPLTVTSAQKNPTAFYLCASSISAGSGNTIYFGEGSWLTVV.